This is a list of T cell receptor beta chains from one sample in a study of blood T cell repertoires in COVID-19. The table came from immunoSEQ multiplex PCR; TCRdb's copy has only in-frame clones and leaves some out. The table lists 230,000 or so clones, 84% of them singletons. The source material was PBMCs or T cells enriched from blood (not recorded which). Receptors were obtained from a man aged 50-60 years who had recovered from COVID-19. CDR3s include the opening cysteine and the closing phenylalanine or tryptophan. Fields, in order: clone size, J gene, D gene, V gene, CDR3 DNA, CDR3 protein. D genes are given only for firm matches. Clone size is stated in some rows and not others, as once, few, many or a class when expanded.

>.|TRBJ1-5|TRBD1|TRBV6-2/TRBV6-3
TGTGCCAGCAGTCTGCGAAGGGGGCCTCAGCCCCAGCATTTT
CASSLRRGPQPQHF
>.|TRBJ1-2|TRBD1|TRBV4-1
TGCGCCAGCAGCCAAGAGGACAGGGGAAGGGATGGCTACACCTTC
CASSQEDRGRDGYTF
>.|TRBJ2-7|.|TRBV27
TGTGCCAGCAGTTTAAGACCCTCTAGCGCCCACCCCTACGAGCAGTACTTC
CASSLRPSSAHPYEQYF
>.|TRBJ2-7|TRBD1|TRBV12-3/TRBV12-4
TGTGCCAGCAACCCAACAGGGGGGCAGTACTTC
CASNPTGGQYF
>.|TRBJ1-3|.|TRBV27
TGTGCCAGCAGTTCATACAGGGAACCTGGAAACACCATATATTTT
CASSSYREPGNTIYF
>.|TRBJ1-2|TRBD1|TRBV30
TGTGCCTGGAGTCGACAGGGGGCTTACTATGGCTACACCTTC
CAWSRQGAYYGYTF
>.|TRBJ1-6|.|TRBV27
TGTGCCAGCAAGAGTTACTCCTATAATTCACCCCTCCACTTT
CASKSYSYNSPLHF
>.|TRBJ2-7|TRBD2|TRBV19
TGTGCCAGTACCTTGACCACTAGCGGGAAGGTCGAGCAGTACTTC
CASTLTTSGKVEQYF
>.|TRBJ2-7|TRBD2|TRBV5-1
TGCGCCAGCAGCTCTCAGACTAGCTTGAGCTCCTACGAGCAGTACTTC
CASSSQTSLSSYEQYF
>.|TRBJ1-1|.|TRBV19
TGTGCCAGTAGTATAGAAACGGGGAGGTCCCCTGAAGCTTTCTTT
CASSIETGRSPEAFF
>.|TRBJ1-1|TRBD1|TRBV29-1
TGCAGCGCCGGGACAGGGGACACTGAAGCTTTCTTT
CSAGTGDTEAFF
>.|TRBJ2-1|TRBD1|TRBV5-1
TGCGCCAGCAGCCCGGGGACAGGCAATGAGCAGTTCTTC
CASSPGTGNEQFF
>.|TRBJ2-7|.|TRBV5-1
TGCGCCAGCAGCTCTTTACAGGGTTTGGAATACGAGCAGTACTTC
CASSSLQGLEYEQYF
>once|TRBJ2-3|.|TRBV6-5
TGTGCCAGCAGGCTGACAAAGCCGGCAGATACGCAGTATTTT
CASRLTKPADTQYF
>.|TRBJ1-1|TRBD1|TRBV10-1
TGCGCCAGCAGTGGGTCAGGGGGTCGGACTGAAGCTTTCTTT
CASSGSGGRTEAFF
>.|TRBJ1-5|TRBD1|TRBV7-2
TGTGCCAGCAGCCCAGGGGGGCCCCAGCATTTT
CASSPGGPQHF
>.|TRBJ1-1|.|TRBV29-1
TGCAGCGCCGGGGGGGGTCACGGGAACACTGAAGCTTTCTTT
CSAGGGHGNTEAFF
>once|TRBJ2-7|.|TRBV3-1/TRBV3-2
TGTGCCAGCAGAAGGAGGGGGGAGGGCTTCGGCGAGCAGTACTTC
CASRRRGEGFGEQYF
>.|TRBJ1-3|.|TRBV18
TGTGCCAGCTCACCACCGGCTACGGGGACTGGAAACACCATATATTTT
CASSPPATGTGNTIYF
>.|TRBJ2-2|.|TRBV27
TGTGCCAGCAGTTTAACGCCTTCTGGGAGGACCGGGGAGCTGTTTTTT
CASSLTPSGRTGELFF
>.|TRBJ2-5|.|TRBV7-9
TGTGCCAGCAGCCAAACTAGCACGGAGACCCAGTACTTC
CASSQTSTETQYF
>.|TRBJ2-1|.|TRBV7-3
TGTGCCAGCAGCCGACTCCCTGCGAATGAGCAGTTCTTC
CASSRLPANEQFF
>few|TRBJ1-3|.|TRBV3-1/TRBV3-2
TGTGCCAGCAGCCAAGATCTGGGTGGCGGCAACTCTGGAAACACCATATATTTT
CASSQDLGGGNSGNTIYF
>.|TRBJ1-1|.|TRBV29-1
TGCAGCGTTGGACCAGCAGGCACTGAAGCTTTCTTT
CSVGPAGTEAFF
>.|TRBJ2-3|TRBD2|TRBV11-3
TGTGCCAGCAGCTCACTGCTAGCGGGAGGCACAGATACGCAGTATTTT
CASSSLLAGGTDTQYF
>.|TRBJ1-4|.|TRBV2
TGTGCCAGCTCGATCTATCATAATGAAAAACTGTTTTTT
CASSIYHNEKLFF
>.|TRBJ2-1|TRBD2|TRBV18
TGTGCCAGCTCACCAAGACGGAACAACCGGGGGGATGAGCAGTTCTTC
CASSPRRNNRGDEQFF
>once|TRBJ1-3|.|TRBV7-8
TGTGCCAGCACCCTTTGGGAGGGCCTCTCTGGAAACACCATATATTTT
CASTLWEGLSGNTIYF
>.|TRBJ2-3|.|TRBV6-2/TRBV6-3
TGTGCCAGCAGCACCCAAACTAGCACAGATACGCAGTATTTT
CASSTQTSTDTQYF
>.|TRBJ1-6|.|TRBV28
TGTGCCAGCAGACTATCCAACGGCGGTTCACCCCTCCACTTT
CASRLSNGGSPLHF
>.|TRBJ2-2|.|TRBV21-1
TGTGCCAGCAGACGACAGGGGTCTACGAACACCGGGGAGCTGTTTTTT
CASRRQGSTNTGELFF
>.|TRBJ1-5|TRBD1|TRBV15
TGTGCCACCAGCGTCGACAGGGGACTGCAGAAGCCCCAGCATTTT
CATSVDRGLQKPQHF
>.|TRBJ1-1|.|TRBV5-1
TGCGCCAGCAGCCTGGAGGCGGGGTACACTGAAGCTTTCTTT
CASSLEAGYTEAFF